This T cell receptor beta chain appears in the sequencing data of a study of shared clonotypes between healthy human individuals (dated by TCRdb to the early 2020s). Looking at the study overall: The cohort comprised two women and three men aged 18 to 49 years. For each donor, three plates each were used for CD4 naive and CD4 memory, two plates were used for CD8 naive, and one plate was used for CD8 memory. Per donor, leukapheresis produced somewhere between about 0.85 and 10 billion PBMCs. To estimate repertoire size and how much clonotype sharing occurs between individuals, the study deeply sequenced the blood TCR repertoires of about five healthy adults. To increase sequencing depth and limit assay-specific biases, TCR repertoire library preparation and sequencing were carried out by different laboratories using diverse techniques.

Broader findings and caveats from the paper: Based on pairwise subsampling, the degree of clonotype sharing among donors was expected to be affected by sequencing depth. Sampling was limited to blood, and TCR repertoires in tissue likely differ from TCR repertoires in blood. Clonotypes shared by all four sorted-subset donors showed higher generation probabilities than non-shared clonotypes. Naive subsets generally had larger estimated clonotype richness than memory subsets did. Incomplete sequencing was indicated by rarefaction of sorted-subset datasets, despite the large sequencing depth. Because the study included a small number of donors, the genetic and exposure-history diversity represented was limited. When several donors were compared, the shared fraction of clonotypes was 5% to 6.5% for naive CD4, about 4% for naive CD8, 2.3% for memory CD4, and under 0.5% for memory CD8.

The CDR3, from cysteine to phenylalanine, totals 14 residues. Kept here is only the CDR3 DNA, which spans 42 bases and is read in frame from base 1. The germline ends are 7 bases apart after V is trimmed by 5 bases and J by 2 bases. CDR1 SSHAT and CDR2 FNYEAQ were looked up in the germline V gene (reference sequence). This clone has only a few counts. Its antigen is currently not known. No much larger clonotype is one base removed from it; base qualities were not supplied. TCR CDR3 regions were amplified from genomic DNA by multiplex PCR using the deep immunoSEQ assay. For each cell subset, the extracted genomic DNA was distributed evenly across all wells of several immunoSEQ 96-well plates, and each plate served as one replicate. For sorted subsets, roughly 200 ng genomic DNA, equal to about 30,000 T cell genomes, was loaded into each replicate PCR. Purified libraries were quantified with a Qubit 3.0 fluorometer, sized on a Bioanalyzer 2100, and re-quantified with the KAPA Library Quantification kit. Each immunoSEQ 96-well plate was sequenced on its own single-read 150-cycle Illumina NextSeq 550 flow cell. On the authors' methods: Because the immunoSEQ output held only junctional sequences and lacked quality scores, the filtering could not match the filtering applied to full-length reads. To assign V/J genes and CDR3, sequences were annotated using PyIR, a Python wrapper for IgBLAST v1.9, with IMGT germline references. Reads with weak V/J assignments (E-value above 1e-6), missing CDR3, stop codons, out-of-frame junctions, or ambiguous translated residues were removed. V3J clonotypes were defined as sequences sharing an identical inferred V gene, J gene, and CDR3 amino acid sequence. The percentage overlap between two repertoires was calculated by dividing the number of shared unique clonotypes by the size of the smaller repertoire. RTK rarefaction, the Chao1 estimator, and Recon v2.1 estimates of unobserved clonotypes were used to assess repertoire richness. Generation probabilities were computed with OLGA for all TCRbeta clonotypes obtained by the gDNA method from four donors. This is the immuneACCESS table as TCRdb keeps it, with only in-frame sequences that have V and J called. A part of the clones is gone; compared with another copy, unresolved V genes explain less than half, and the rest is unexplained. V, J and clone size reflect that table, while D and trimming were determined from the DNA. The sample records approximately 350,000 clones, 74% of which are singletons. The ten largest clonotypes hold over 9% of the sample.

Healthy HIV-negative adults with no recently reported acute infections or vaccinations were included as donors. Every donor was a Caucasian adult residing in Nashville, Tennessee, USA. CD4+ T cells were enriched by magnetic negative selection, after which naive cells were positively selected on CD45RA and the negative fraction was taken as the memory subset. Blood was collected by leukapheresis, and PBMCs were isolated by Ficoll-Histopaque density gradient centrifugation and then cryopreserved in liquid nitrogen vapor phase. Analytical flow cytometry was used to check the purity and quantity of every magnetically sorted T cell population. Each sorted fraction had its genomic DNA isolated and then quantified by UV absorbance on a Nanodrop 2000c.

The sequence was collected from a man aged 30 to 45 in good health. The source material was memory CD4+ T cells sorted from blood. According to the study, the label for this sample's cell subset or site signals: CD45RA-negative fraction. Recombination joined TRBV7-7 with TRBJ2-6, with the D gene too uncertain to name. The CDR3 region reads CASSPSAGANVLTF. The nucleotide sequence reads TGTGCCAGCAGCCCCAGTGCTGGGGCCAACGTCCTGACTTTC.